The 20 T cell receptor beta chains below come from one sample, sequenced in a study of T cells in Graves' hyperthyroidism and ophthalmopathy. There were TCR beta CDR3 regions amplified from RNA transcripts. Initially, a first-round RT-PCR of the TCR CDR3 employed the HTBI primer set. Each CDR3 protein is one row after TCRdb ran MiXCR on the multiplex PCR reads. The table records roughly 500,000 distinct CDR3 sequences, roughly 45% of them present only once. The specimen was peripheral blood or thyroid tissue (not recorded which). Source of these receptors: an adult woman with Graves' disease, either hyperthyroidism or ophthalmopathy (not recorded which).

J is TRBJ1-4 and V is TRBV28, with no clear D. V lost 7 bases and J lost 2, with 8 bases in between. This CDR3 region has 13 residues. Germline-derived CDR1 and CDR2 are MDHEN and SYDVKM. The CDR3 protein is CASTRETNEKLFF. CDR3 bases: TGTGCCAGCACTCGGGAGACTAATGAAAAACTGTTTTTT.

This clonotype appeared a single time. Here the CDR3 reads CASSQHDPSIYEQYF. For the CDR3, the DNA is TGTGCCAGCAGCCAACATGATCCTTCCATCTACGAGCAGTACTTC. The chain combines TRBV14 with TRBJ2-7, with D unresolved. V lost 2 bases, J lost 3 bases, and 14 bases lay in between. This CDR3 has 15 amino acids. Looked up from germline, CDR1 is SGHDN and CDR2 is FVKESK.

This clonotype was seen a single time. V gene TRBV20-1 combines with J gene TRBJ1-1; 7 bases line up with TRBD1. Germline assignment: CDR1 DFQATT and CDR2 SNEGSKA (reference sequence). After removal of 6 bases from V and 1 base from J, the junction contained 5 bases not matched to a gene. This CDR3 contains 13 residues. The CDR3 is CSATWTGNTEAFF. CDR3 in DNA: TGCAGTGCCACCTGGACAGGGAACACTGAAGCTTTCTTT.

The chain couples TRBV11-2 to TRBJ1-2; no definite D call. Germline CDR1 SGHAT, CDR2 FQNNGV. The V end lost 5 bases, the J end lost 8 bases, and 12 bases lay between the germline ends. The CDR3 loop spans 12 amino acids. The CDR3 nucleotides read TGTGCCAGCAGCCCAAGCGCGGGAGGCTACACCTTC. Protein product: CASSPSAGGYTF.

There are a few counts of this clonotype. The chain combines TRBV2 with TRBJ2-5, with 8 bases matching TRBD2. The germline CDR1 and CDR2 sequences are SNHLY and FYNNEI. The trim removed 7 bases at V and 4 bases at J, leaving 14 bases unmatched. This CDR3 has 16 amino acids. The CDR3 DNA reads as TGTGCCAGCACGCCGCGTTTAGCGGGACTAGTAGAGACCCAGTACTTC. Translation: CASTPRLAGLVETQYF.

The gene calls are TRBV11-2 and TRBJ1-2; D perhaps matches TRBD1 (6 bases). The CDR3 is 15 amino acids. The germline V and J ends were trimmed by 5 bases and 6 bases, with 19 bases remaining between them. Germline assignment: CDR1 SGHAT and CDR2 FQNNGV. The CDR3 here is CASSRVGGASHGYTF. CDR3 nucleotide sequence: TGTGCCAGCAGCCGGGTGGGGGGCGCGTCCCATGGCTACACCTTC.

V is TRBV5-6 and J is TRBJ1-5; D not certain. This CDR3 has 13 residues. The germline gives CDR1 SGHDT, CDR2 YYEEEE. V was shortened by 8 bases and J by 7 bases, with 16 bases between the two germline ends. The CDR3 DNA sequence: TGTGCCAGTAGTATAGAAGAGGGACAGCCCCAGCATTTT. As protein: CASSIEEGQPQHF.

This clonotype occurred a few times. The chain combines TRBV7-9 with TRBJ2-5; 8 nucleotides line up with TRBD2. The J segment lost 5 bases and the V segment lost 3 bases, leaving 5 bases of the junction unmatched. The length of the CDR3 is 14 residues. The V gene's germline CDR1 is SEHNR and CDR2 FQNEAQ (reference sequence). The CDR3 DNA sequence: TGTGCCAGCAGCTTTAGCGGGATCGTGGAGACCCAGTACTTC. This encodes CASSFSGIVETQYF.

The chain joins TRBV7-9 to TRBJ1-4; D is uncertain. The CDR3 covers 12 residues. Trimming took off 4 bases at V and 8 bases at J, with 8 bases between the two ends. Germline V gene data show CDR1 as SEHNR and CDR2 as FQNEAQ (reference sequence). The CDR3 is CASSWTREKLFF. CDR3 nucleotide sequence: TGTGCCAGCAGCTGGACTAGGGAAAAACTGTTTTTT.

The chain links TRBV12-3 or TRBV12-4 to TRBJ2-3, with 10 bases matching TRBD2. The V and J ends lost 7 bases and 1 base, in that order; junction bases with no gene match: 8. CDR3 length: 16 residues. For the CDR3, the DNA is TGTGCCAGCACCCCGATACTAGCGGGGCGCACAGATACGCAGTATTTT. Translated: CASTPILAGRTDTQYF.

V gene TRBV7-9 combines with J gene TRBJ2-2; TRBD2 matches 15 bases. Germline assignment: CDR1 SEHNR and CDR2 FQNEAQ (reference sequence). The J segment lost 6 bases and the V segment lost 5 bases, leaving 1 base of the junction unmatched. The CDR3 extends over 15 amino acids. As DNA, the CDR3 is TGTGCCAGCAGCGGACTAGCGGGAGGGTCCGGGGAGCTGTTTTTT. Protein sequence: CASSGLAGGSGELFF.

This clonotype appeared a single time. The chain uses TRBV29-1 and TRBJ2-2; D may be TRBD1 (5 bases). This CDR3 is built from 14 residues. Trimming removed 1 base at V and 7 bases at J, with 13 bases between. Per germline, CDR1 SQVTM and CDR2 ANQGSEA. CDR3 protein: CSVEGGARNGELFF. The DNA of the CDR3 is TGCAGCGTTGAAGGGGGCGCCCGGAACGGGGAGCTGTTTTTT.

There are a few counts of this clonotype. The V gene is TRBV15, the J gene TRBJ1-4, with 11 bases fitting TRBD1. CDR1 is LNHNV, CDR2 YYDKDF, per germline (reference sequence). After removal of 3 bases from V and 7 bases from J, the junction contained 1 base not matched to a gene. The CDR3 sequence is 14 residues long. The CDR3 DNA is TGTGCCACCAGCAGGGACAGGGGGCCTGAAAAACTGTTTTTT. Translation: CATSRDRGPEKLFF.

Many counts were recorded for this clonotype. The chain carries TRBV29-1 and TRBJ2-7; 9 bases agree with TRBD2. Germline-derived CDR1 and CDR2 are SQVTM and ANQGSEA. With V trimmed by 4 bases and J by 4 bases, 5 bases remained unmatched. CDR3 size: 13 residues. The CDR3 region is CSVARGREYEQYF. In nucleotides, the CDR3 is TGCAGCGTTGCTCGCGGGAGGGAGTACGAGCAGTACTTC.

This clonotype was counted only a few times. The chain employs TRBV28 and TRBJ1-1; no reliable D call. Germline assignment: CDR1 MDHEN and CDR2 SYDVKM. Trimming left V 5 bases short and J 5 bases short, with 18 bases between. CDR3 length equals 15 residues. The CDR3 nucleotides are TGTGCCAGCAGTCTTACAGTACCGATGAGGACTGAAGCTTTCTTT. Protein product: CASSLTVPMRTEAFF.

This clonotype turned up a few times. The J gene is TRBJ2-3, the V gene TRBV9, with D tentatively TRBD1 or TRBD2 (5 bases each). This CDR3 spans 15 amino acids. The ends were cut back, 0 bases at V and 2 bases at J, with 10 bases in the middle. The germline V gene encodes CDR1 SGDLS and CDR2 YYNGEE. CDR3 DNA: TGTGCCAGCAGCGTAGTTGGGGGTTTCACAGATACGCAGTATTTT. It encodes CASSVVGGFTDTQYF.

This clonotype was detected many times. The J gene is TRBJ2-7, the V gene TRBV7-8; D unclear. CDR1 is SGHVS and CDR2 is FQNEAQ in the germline V gene. Between the trimmed V and J ends, which lost 1 base and 5 bases, there was a span of 12 bases. This CDR3 contains 14 residues. The CDR3 sequence: CASSLGRRVHEQYF. CDR3 coding DNA: TGTGCCAGCAGCTTAGGCCGTCGGGTCCACGAGCAGTACTTC.

The CDR3: CASSSGGPLSPQHF. Written as DNA, the CDR3 is TGTGCCAGCAGCTCCGGTGGGCCCCTTTCTCCCCAGCATTTT. This sequence joins TRBV6-2 or TRBV6-3 and TRBJ1-5, with D hard to call. Germline V gene sequence: CDR1 MNHEY, CDR2 SVGEGT. The CDR3 covers 14 residues. The V end lost 6 bases, the J end lost 10 bases, and 19 bases lay between the germline ends.

Ten or more counts support this clonotype. A read error may produce the germline difference seen at one junction end. The chain joins TRBV5-1 to TRBJ2-5; the D gene is possibly TRBD2 (7 bases). Germline lookup yields CDR1 SGHRS and CDR2 YFSETQ. The CDR3 length is 14 residues. The CDR3 loop is CASSFGRGGETQYF. CDR3 nucleotides: TGTGCCAGCAGCTTCGGCAGGGGAGGGGAGACCCAGTACTTC.

This clonotype occurred many times. V usage is TRBV5-6 and J usage is TRBJ1-1; TRBD1 aligns across 9 bases. Germline trimming cut 4 bases from V and 8 bases from J; bases unmatched to any gene: 9. Germline V lookup: CDR1 SGHDT, CDR2 YYEEEE. The CDR3 covers 14 residues. The CDR3 DNA sequence: TGTGCCAGCAGCCGCGGGGACAGGGACTCCGAAGCTTTCTTT. Its translation: CASSRGDRDSEAFF.